This T cell receptor beta chain was observed in a study of shared clonotypes between healthy human individuals. Overall study context: For every donor, three CD4 naive, three CD4 memory, two CD8 naive and one CD8 memory plates were used.

A few counts support this clone. The antigen remains undetermined. Assay: immunoSEQ multiplex PCR; the TCRdb copy retains only in-frame clones and omits some. The sample has about 2.1 million clones; around 93% are singletons. As defined, naive CD8 cells were CD45RO-negative and positively selected for CCR7, with terminally differentiated effector memory CD45RA+ cells excluded. The donors were adults (healthy and HIV-negative) with no recent acute infections or vaccinations. General study findings and limits: How much donors shared clonotypes was expected to be affected by sequencing depth.

Trimming left V 1 base short and J 5 bases short, with 17 bases between. The CDR3 runs to 17 residues. In germline, CDR1 is MGHRA, CDR2 YSYEKL. The source material was naive CD8+ T cells from PBMCs. The V and J genes are TRBV4-1 and TRBJ1-4; maybe TRBD1 (6 bases). The clonotype comes from a man younger than 35 in good health. Some clones in this sample may be carry-over from other donors' samples. CDR3 in amino acids: CASSQARTARGNEKLFF. In nucleotides, the CDR3 is TGCGCCAGCAGCCAAGCCCGGACAGCCCGCGGCAATGAAAAACTGTTTTTT.